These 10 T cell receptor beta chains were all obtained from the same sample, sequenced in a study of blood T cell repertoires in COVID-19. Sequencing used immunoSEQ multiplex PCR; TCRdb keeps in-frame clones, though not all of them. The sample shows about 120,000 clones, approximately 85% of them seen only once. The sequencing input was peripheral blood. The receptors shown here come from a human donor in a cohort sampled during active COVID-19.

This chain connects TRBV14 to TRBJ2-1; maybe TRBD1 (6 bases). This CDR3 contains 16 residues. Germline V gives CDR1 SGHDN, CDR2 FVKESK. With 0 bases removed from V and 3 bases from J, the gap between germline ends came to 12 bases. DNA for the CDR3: TGTGCCAGCAGCCAAGATCAGGGGCTAGACTACAATGAGCAGTTCTTC. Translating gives CASSQDQGLDYNEQFF.

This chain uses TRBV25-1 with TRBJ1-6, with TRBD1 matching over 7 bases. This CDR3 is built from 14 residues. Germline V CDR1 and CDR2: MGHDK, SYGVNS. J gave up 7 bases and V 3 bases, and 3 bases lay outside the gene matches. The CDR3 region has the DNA TGTGCCAGCAGTGACGACAGGGTGAATTCACCCCTCCACTTT. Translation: CASSDDRVNSPLHF. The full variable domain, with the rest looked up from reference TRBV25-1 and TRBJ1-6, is EADIYQTPRYLVIGTGKKITLECSQTMGHDKMYWYQQDPGMELHLIHYSYGVNSTEKGDLSSESTVSRIRTEHFPLTLESARPSHTSQYLCASSDDRVNSPLHFGNGTRLTVT.

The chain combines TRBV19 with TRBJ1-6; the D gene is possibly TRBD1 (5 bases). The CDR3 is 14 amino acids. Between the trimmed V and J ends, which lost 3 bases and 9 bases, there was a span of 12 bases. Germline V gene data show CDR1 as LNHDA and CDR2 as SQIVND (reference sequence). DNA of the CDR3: TGTGCCAGTAGTATTGGACAAGGTTCTTCACCCCTCCACTTT. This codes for CASSIGQGSSPLHF.

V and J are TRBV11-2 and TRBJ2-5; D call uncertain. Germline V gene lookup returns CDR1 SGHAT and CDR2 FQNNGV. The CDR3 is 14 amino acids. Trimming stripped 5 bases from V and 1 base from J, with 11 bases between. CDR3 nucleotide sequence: TGTGCCAGCAGCCCACAAGGAGTCCAAGAGACCCAGTACTTC. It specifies CASSPQGVQETQYF.

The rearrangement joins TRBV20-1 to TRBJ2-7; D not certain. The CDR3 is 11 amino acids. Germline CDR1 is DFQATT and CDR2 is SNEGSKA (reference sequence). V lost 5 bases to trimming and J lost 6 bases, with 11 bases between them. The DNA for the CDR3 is TGCAGTGCTTTAGCCCGCGGCGAGCAGTACTTC. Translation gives CSALARGEQYF.

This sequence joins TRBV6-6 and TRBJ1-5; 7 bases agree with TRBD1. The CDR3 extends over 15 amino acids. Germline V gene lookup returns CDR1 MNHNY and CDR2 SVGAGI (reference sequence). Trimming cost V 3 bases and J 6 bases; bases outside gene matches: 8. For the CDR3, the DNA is TGTGCCAGCAGTTATTCAGGGGGTTTAAGTCAGCCCCAGCATTTT. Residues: CASSYSGGLSQPQHF.

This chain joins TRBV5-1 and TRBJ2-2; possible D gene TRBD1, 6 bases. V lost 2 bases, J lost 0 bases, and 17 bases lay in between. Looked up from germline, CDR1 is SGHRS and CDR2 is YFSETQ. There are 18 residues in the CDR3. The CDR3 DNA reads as TGCGCCAGCAGCTTTTCTGGGGGCCCACTTACGAACACCGGGGAGCTGTTTTTT. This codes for CASSFSGGPLTNTGELFF.

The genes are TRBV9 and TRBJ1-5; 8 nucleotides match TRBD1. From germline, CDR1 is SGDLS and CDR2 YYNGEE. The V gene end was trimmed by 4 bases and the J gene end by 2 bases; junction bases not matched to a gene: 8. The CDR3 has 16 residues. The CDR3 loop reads CASSKRQGQGNQPQHF. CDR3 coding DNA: TGTGCCAGCAGCAAGCGACAGGGGCAAGGCAATCAGCCCCAGCATTTT.

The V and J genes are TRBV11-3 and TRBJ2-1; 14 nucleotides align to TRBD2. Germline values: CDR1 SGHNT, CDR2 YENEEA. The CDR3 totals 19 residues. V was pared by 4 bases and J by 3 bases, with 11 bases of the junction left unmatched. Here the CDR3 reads CASSWGLGLAGGVYNEQFF. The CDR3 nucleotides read TGTGCCAGCAGCTGGGGCCTTGGACTAGCGGGGGGAGTCTACAATGAGCAGTTCTTC.

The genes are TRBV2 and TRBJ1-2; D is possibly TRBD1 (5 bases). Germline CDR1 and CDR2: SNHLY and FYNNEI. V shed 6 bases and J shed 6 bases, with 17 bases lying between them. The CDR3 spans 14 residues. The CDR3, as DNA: TGTGCCAGCAGGATCGGACAAGGGGTGCATGGCTACACCTTC. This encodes CASRIGQGVHGYTF.